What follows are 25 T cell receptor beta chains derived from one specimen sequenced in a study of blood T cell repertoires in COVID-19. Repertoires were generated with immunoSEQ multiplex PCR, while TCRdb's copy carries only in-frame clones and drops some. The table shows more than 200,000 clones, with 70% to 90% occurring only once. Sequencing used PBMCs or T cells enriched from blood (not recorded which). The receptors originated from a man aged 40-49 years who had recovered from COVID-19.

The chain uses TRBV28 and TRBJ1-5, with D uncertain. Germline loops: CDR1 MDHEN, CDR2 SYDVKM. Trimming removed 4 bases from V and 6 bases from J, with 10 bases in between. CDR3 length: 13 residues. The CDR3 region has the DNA TGTGCCAGCAGTTCCAGGAGCGGTCAGCCCCAGCATTTT. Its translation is CASSSRSGQPQHF.

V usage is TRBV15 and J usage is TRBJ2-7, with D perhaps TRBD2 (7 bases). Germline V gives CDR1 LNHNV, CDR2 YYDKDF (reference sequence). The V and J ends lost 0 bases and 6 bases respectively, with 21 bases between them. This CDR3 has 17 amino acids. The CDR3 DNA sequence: TGTGCCACCAGCAGAGAGCAAGGGGGGGCCTATTGGGGCGAGCAGTACTTC. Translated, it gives CATSREQGGAYWGEQYF.

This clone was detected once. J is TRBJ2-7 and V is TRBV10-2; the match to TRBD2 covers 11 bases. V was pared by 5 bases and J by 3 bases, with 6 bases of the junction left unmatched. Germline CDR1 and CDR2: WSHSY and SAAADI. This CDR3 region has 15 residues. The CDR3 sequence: CASSRLAGPLYEQYF. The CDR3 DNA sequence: TGCGCCAGCAGTCGACTAGCGGGACCTCTCTACGAGCAGTACTTC.

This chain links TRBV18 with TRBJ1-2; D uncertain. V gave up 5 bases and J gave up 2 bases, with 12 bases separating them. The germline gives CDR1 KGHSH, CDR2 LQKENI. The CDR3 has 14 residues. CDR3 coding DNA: TGTGCCAGCTCATTAGACTTATCGAACTATGGCTACACCTTC. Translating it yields CASSLDLSNYGYTF.

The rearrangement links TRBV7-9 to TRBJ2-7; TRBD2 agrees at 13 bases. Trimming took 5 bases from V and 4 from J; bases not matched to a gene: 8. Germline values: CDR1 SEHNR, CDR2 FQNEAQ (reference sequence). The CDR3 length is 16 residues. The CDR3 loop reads CASSTSGGASEYEQYF. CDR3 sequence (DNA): TGTGCCAGCAGCACTAGCGGGGGGGCCTCAGAGTACGAGCAGTACTTC.

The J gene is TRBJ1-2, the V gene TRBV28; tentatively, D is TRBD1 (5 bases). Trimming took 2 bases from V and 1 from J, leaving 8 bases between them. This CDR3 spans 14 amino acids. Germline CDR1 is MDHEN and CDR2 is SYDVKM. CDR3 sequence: CASSLGANNYGYTF. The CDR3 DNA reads TGTGCCAGCAGTTTAGGGGCCAATAACTATGGCTACACCTTC.

The CDR3 coding sequence is TGTGCCAGCAGAAAACAGGCCTCTGGAAACACCATATATTTT. This gives the protein CASRKQASGNTIYF. V is TRBV2 and J is TRBJ1-3, with TRBD1 as a possible D gene (5 bases). From germline, CDR1 is SNHLY and CDR2 FYNNEI. With 6 bases removed from V and 0 bases from J, the gap between germline ends came to 9 bases. The CDR3 consists of 14 residues.

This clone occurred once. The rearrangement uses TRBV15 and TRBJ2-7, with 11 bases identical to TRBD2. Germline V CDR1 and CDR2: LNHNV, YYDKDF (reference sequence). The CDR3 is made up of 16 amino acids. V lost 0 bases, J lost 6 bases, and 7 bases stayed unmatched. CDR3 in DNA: TGTGCCACCAGCAGAGACGTAGTAGCGGGAGGGGGCGAGCAGTACTTC. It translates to CATSRDVVAGGGEQYF.

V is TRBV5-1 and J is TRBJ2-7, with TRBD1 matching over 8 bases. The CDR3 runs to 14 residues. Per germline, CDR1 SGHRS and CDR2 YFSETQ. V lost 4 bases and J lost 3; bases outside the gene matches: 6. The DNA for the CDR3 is TGCGCCAGCAGCAACCGACAGGGGCACTACGAGCAGTACTTC. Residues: CASSNRQGHYEQYF.

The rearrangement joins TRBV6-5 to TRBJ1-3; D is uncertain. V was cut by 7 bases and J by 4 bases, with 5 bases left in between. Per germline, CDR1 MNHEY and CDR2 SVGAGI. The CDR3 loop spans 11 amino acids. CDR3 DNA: TGTGCCAGCAACAACGGAAACACCATATATTTT. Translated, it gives CASNNGNTIYF.

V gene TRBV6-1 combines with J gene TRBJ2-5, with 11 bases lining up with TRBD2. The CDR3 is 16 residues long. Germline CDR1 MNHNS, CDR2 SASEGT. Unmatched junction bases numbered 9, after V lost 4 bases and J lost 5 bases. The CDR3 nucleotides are TGTGCCAGCAGTGCACTCATGACTAGCGGGACTGAGACCCAGTACTTC. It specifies CASSALMTSGTETQYF.

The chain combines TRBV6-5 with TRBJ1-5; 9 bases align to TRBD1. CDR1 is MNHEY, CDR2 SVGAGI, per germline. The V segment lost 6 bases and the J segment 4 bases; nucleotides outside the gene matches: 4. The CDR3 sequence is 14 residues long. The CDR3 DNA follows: TGTGCCAGCAGATCAGGACAGGGGAATCAGCCCCAGCATTTT. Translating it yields CASRSGQGNQPQHF.

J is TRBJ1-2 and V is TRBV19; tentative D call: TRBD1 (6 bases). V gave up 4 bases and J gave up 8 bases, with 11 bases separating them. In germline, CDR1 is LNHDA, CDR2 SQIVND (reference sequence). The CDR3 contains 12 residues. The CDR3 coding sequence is TGTGCCAGTAGTAACGACAGGTACGGCTACACCTTC. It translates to CASSNDRYGYTF.

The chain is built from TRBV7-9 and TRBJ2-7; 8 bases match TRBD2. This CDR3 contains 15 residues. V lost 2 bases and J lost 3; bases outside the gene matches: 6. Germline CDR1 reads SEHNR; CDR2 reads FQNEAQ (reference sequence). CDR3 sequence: CASSLSGSVFYEQYF. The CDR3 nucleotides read TGTGCCAGCAGCTTAAGCGGGAGTGTATTCTACGAGCAGTACTTC.

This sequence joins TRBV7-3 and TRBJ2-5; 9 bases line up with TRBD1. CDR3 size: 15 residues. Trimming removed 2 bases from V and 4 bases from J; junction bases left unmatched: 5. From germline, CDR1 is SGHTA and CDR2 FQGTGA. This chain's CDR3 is CASSLVGGQGETQYF. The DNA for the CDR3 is TGTGCCAGCAGCTTAGTGGGGGGACAGGGAGAGACCCAGTACTTC.

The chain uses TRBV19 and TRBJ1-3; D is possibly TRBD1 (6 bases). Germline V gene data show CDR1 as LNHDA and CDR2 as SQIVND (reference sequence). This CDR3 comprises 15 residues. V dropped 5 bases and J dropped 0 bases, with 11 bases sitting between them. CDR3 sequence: CASSRQASSGNTIYF. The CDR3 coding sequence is TGTGCCAGTAGTCGACAGGCATCCTCTGGAAACACCATATATTTT.

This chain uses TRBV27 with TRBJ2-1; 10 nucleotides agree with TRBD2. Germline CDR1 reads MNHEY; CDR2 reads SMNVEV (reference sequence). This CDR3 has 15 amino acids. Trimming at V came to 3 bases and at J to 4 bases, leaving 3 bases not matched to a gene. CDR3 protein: CASSFLAGDYNEQFF. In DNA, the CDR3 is TGTGCCAGCAGTTTTCTAGCGGGAGATTACAATGAGCAGTTCTTC.

CDR3 in amino acids: CASSLQTSGRLAGELFF. For the CDR3, the DNA is TGCGCCAGCAGCTTGCAGACTAGCGGGAGACTCGCCGGGGAGCTGTTTTTT. The chain uses TRBV5-1 and TRBJ2-2, with 12 bases fitting TRBD2. The CDR3 loop spans 17 amino acids. The junction had 7 bases not matched to a gene; V was cut back by 1 base and J by 6 bases. Germline values: CDR1 SGHRS, CDR2 YFSETQ.

The CDR3 coding sequence is TGTGCCAGCAGTTGGCCGGGACTAGCGGGGGGACAAGATACGCAGTATTTT. Its translation is CASSWPGLAGGQDTQYF. The rearrangement links TRBV7-8 to TRBJ2-3; 15 bases match TRBD2. The germline gives CDR1 SGHVS, CDR2 FQNEAQ. J lost 5 bases, V lost 6 bases, and 9 bases had no gene match. This CDR3 spans 17 amino acids.

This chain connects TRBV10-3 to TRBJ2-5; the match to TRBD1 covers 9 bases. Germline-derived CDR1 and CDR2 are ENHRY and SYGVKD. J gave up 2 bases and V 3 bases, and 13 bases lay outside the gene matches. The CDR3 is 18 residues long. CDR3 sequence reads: CAISDGQGITKFQETQYF. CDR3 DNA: TGTGCCATCAGTGATGGACAGGGGATCACGAAATTTCAAGAGACCCAGTACTTC.

The CDR3 loop reads CATLASSYNEQFF. The CDR3, as DNA: TGTGCCACTCTAGCGAGCTCCTACAATGAGCAGTTCTTC. The chain recombines TRBV19 with TRBJ2-1; the D gene is possibly TRBD2 (6 bases). The germline V and J ends were trimmed by 10 bases and 0 bases, with 10 bases remaining between them. This CDR3 region has 13 residues. CDR1 is LNHDA and CDR2 is SQIVND in the germline V gene (reference sequence). Looking up the rest from reference TRBV19 and TRBJ2-1 gives the full variable domain: DGGITQSPKYLFRKEGQNVTLSCEQNLNHDAMYWYRQDPGQGLRLIYYSQIVNDFQKGDIAEGYSVSREKKESFPLTVTSAQKNPTAFYLCATLASSYNEQFFGPGTRLTVL.

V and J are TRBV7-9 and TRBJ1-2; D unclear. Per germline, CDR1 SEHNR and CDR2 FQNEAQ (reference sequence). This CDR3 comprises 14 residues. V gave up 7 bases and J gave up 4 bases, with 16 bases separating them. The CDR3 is CASTSSEGGYGYTF. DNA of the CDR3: TGTGCCAGCACCTCTTCGGAGGGAGGCTATGGCTACACCTTC.

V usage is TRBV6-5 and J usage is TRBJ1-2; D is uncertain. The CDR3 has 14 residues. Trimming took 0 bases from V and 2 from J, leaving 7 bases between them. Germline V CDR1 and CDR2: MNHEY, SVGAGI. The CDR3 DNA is TGTGCCAGCAGTTACTCCCGCCTAAACTATGGCTACACCTTC. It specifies CASSYSRLNYGYTF.

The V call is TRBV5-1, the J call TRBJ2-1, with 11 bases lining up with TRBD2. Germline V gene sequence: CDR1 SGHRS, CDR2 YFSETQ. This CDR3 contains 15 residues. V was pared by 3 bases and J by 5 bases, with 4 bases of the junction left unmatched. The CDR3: CASSSGTSGHNEQFF. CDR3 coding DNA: TGCGCCAGCAGCTCCGGGACTAGCGGACACAATGAGCAGTTCTTC.

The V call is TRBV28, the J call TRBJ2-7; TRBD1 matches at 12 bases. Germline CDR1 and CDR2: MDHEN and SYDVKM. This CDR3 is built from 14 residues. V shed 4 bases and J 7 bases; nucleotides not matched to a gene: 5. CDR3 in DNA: TGTGCCAGCAGTTCGGGACAGGGGGCGCGGGAGCAGTACTTC. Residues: CASSSGQGAREQYF.